The entry that follows covers one T cell receptor beta chain sequence. Treatment in this sample: randomized to nivolumab then ipilimumab (arm A) or the reverse (arm B). Some clones are missing from TCRdb's copy, which holds only in-frame ones; the method was immunoSEQ multiplex PCR. The data show about 18,000 clones, more than 55% seen once. This CDR3 is 14 amino acids long. Trimming took 5 bases from V and 2 from J; bases not matched to a gene: 6. The germline CDR1 and CDR2 sequences are ENHRY and SYGVKD. The source of the sample is a study of sequential checkpoint blockade in melanoma. Whole-study context: Randomization was 1:1 between first-line nivolumab→ipilimumab and ipilimumab→nivolumab. Both treatment sequences were followed by maintenance nivolumab.

This specimen consisted of CD8+ T cells sorted from blood (inferred from file names), obtained from a patient given nivolumab and ipilimumab in sequence. The receptor's source is a human donor with melanoma. The rearrangement joins TRBV10-3 to TRBJ2-7, with 7 bases aligning to TRBD1. The CDR3: CAISKRDSPYEQYF. DNA for the CDR3: TGTGCCATCAGTAAACGGGACAGCCCCTACGAGCAGTACTTC.